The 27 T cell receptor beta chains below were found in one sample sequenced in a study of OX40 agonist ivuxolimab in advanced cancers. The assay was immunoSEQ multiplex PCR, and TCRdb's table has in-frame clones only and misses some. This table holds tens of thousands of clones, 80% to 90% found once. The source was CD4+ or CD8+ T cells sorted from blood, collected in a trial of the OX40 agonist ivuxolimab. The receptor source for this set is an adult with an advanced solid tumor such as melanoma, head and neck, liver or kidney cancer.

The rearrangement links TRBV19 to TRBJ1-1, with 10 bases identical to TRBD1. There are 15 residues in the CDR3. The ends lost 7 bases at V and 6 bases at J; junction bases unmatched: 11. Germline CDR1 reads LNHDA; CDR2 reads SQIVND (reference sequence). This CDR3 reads CASTTPGQGSAEAFF. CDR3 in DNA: TGTGCCAGTACCACCCCGGGACAGGGGAGCGCTGAAGCTTTCTTT. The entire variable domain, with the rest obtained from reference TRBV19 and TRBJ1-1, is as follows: DGGITQSPKYLFRKEGQNVTLSCEQNLNHDAMYWYRQDPGQGLRLIYYSQIVNDFQKGDIAEGYSVSREKKESFPLTVTSAQKNPTAFYLCASTTPGQGSAEAFFGQGTRLTVV.

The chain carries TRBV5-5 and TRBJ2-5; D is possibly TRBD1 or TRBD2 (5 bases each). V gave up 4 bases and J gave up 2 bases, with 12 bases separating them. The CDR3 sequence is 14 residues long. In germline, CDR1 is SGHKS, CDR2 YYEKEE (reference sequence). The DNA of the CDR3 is TGTGCCAGCAGCCTGGGACCGAATCAAGAGACCCAGTACTTC. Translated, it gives CASSLGPNQETQYF.

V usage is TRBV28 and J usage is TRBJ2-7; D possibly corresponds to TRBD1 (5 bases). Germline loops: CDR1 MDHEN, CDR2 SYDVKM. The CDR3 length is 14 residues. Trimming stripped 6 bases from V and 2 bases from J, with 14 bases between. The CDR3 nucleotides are TGTGCCAGCAGCCCGGACATAAACCCCTACGAGCAGTACTTC. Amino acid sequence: CASSPDINPYEQYF.

CDR3 in DNA: TGTGCCAGCAGCCCCGGGCAAACAGGGCGCACCTACAATGAGCAGTTCTTC. Protein product: CASSPGQTGRTYNEQFF. The J gene is TRBJ2-1, the V gene TRBV7-9; D is possibly TRBD1 (6 bases). CDR1 is SEHNR and CDR2 is FQNEAQ in the germline V gene (reference sequence). Trimming took off 5 bases at V and 2 bases at J, with 19 bases between the two ends. The CDR3 runs 17 residues.

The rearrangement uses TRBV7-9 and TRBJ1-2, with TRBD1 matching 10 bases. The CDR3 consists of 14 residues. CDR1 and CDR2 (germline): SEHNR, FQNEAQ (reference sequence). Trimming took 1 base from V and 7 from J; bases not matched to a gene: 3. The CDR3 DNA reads TGTGCCAGCAGCTTAGGACAGGGGGCCTCTGGCTACACCTTC. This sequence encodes CASSLGQGASGYTF.

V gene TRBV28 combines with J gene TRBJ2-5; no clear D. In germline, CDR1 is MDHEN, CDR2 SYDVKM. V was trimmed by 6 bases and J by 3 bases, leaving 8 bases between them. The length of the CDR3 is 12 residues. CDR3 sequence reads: CASSDSEETQYF. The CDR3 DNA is TGTGCCAGCAGCGATTCCGAAGAGACCCAGTACTTC.

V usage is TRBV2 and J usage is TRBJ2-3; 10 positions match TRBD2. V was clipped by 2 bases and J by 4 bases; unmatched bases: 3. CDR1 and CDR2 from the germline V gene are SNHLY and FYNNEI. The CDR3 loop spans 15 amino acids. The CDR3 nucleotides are TGTGCCAGCAGTGAAATGCTAGCGGGGGCAGATACGCAGTATTTT. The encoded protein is CASSEMLAGADTQYF.

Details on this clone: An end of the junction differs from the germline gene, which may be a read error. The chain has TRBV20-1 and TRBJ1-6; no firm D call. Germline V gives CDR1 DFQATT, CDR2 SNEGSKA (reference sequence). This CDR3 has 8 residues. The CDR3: CSAGGRKF. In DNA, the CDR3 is TGCAGTGCTGGTGGCAGAAAGTTT.

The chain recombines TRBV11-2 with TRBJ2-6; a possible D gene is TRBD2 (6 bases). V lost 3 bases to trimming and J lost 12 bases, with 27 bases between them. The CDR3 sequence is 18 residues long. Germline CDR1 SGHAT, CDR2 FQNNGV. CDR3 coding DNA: TGTGCCAGCAGCTTCCCGCTTAATTCAGGAGCGGGTCAAGGCGTCCTGACTTTC. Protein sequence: CASSFPLNSGAGQGVLTF.

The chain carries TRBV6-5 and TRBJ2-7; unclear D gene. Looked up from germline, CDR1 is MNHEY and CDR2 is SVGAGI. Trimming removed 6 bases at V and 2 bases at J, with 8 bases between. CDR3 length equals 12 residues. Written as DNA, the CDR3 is TGTGCCAGCAGCCTTACGCCCTACGAGCAGTACTTC. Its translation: CASSLTPYEQYF.

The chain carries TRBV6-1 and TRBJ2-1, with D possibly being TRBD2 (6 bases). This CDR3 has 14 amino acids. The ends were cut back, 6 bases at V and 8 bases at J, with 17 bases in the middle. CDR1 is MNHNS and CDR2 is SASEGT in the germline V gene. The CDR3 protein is CASSLGLSFDEQFF. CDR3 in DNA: TGTGCCAGCAGCCTGGGACTGTCCTTCGATGAGCAGTTCTTC.

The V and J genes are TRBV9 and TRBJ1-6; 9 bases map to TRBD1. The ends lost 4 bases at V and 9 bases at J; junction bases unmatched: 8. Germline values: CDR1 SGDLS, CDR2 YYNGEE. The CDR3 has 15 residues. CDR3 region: CASSSGTGRSSPLHF. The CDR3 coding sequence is TGTGCCAGCAGCAGCGGGACAGGGAGAAGTTCACCCCTCCACTTT.

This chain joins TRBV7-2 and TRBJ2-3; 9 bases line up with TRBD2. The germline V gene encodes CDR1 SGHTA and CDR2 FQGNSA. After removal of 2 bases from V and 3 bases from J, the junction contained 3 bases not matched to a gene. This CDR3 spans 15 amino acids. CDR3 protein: CASSLRSGRTDTQYF. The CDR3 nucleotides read TGTGCCAGCAGCTTAAGGAGCGGGAGGACAGATACGCAGTATTTT.

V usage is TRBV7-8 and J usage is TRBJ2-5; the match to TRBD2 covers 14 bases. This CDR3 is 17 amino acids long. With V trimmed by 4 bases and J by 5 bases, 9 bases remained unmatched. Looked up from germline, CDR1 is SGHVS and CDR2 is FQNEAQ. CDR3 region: CASSSGLAGGPTETQYF. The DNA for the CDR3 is TGTGCCAGCAGCTCCGGACTAGCGGGGGGCCCAACGGAGACCCAGTACTTC. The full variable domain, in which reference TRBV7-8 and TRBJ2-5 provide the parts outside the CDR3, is GAGVSQSPRYKVAKRGQDVALRCDPISGHVSLFWYQQALGQGPEFLTYFQNEAQLDKSGLPSDRFFAERPEGSVSTLKIQRTQQEDSAVYLCASSSGLAGGPTETQYFGPGTRLLVL.

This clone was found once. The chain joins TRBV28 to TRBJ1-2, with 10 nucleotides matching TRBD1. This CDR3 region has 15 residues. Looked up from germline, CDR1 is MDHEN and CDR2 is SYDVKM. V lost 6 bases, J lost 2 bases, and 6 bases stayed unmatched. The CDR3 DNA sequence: TGTGCCAGCAGACCCCCGACAGGGGGCAACTATGGCTACACCTTC. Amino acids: CASRPPTGGNYGYTF.

CDR3 region: CASSPGGQGGSYNEQFF. The CDR3, as DNA: TGTGCCAGCAGCCCTGGGGGGCAGGGTGGCTCCTACAATGAGCAGTTCTTC. This chain links TRBV7-6 with TRBJ2-1; either TRBD1 or TRBD2 may supply D (6 bases each). Germline CDR1 and CDR2: SGHVS and FNYEAQ. V lost 5 bases, J lost 0 bases, and 17 bases lay in between. The CDR3 has 17 residues.

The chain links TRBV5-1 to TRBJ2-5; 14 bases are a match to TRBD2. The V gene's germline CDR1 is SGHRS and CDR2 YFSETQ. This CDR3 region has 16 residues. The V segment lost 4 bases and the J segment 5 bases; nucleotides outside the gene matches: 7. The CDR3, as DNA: TGCGCCAGCAGCCCGACTAGCGGGGGGGCATGGGAGACCCAGTACTTC. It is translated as CASSPTSGGAWETQYF.

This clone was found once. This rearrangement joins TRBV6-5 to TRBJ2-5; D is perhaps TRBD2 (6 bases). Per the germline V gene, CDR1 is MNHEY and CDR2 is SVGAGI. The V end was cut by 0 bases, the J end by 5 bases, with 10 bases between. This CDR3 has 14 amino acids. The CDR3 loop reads CASSYSRLAETQYF. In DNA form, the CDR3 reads TGTGCCAGCAGTTACTCTCGGCTAGCGGAGACCCAGTACTTC.

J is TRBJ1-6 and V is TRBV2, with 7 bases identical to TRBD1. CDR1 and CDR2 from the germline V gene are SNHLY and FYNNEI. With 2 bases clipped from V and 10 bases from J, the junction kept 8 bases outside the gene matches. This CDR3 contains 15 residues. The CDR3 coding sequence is TGTGCCAGCAGTGAATCAGCCCCGGGACAGTCACCCCTCCACTTT. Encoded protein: CASSESAPGQSPLHF.

CDR3 sequence: CASSLDAGRYEQYF. CDR3 bases: TGTGCCAGCAGCTTGGATGCAGGGCGTTACGAGCAGTACTTC. The chain has TRBV5-5 and TRBJ2-7, with D maybe TRBD1 (5 bases). V shed 0 bases and J shed 4 bases, with 11 bases lying between them. The CDR3 has 14 amino acids. Germline CDR1 is SGHKS and CDR2 is YYEKEE (reference sequence).

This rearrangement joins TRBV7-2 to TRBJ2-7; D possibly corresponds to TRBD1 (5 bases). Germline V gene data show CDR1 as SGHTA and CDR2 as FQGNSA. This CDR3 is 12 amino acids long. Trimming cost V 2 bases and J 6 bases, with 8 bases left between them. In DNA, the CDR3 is TGTGCCAGCAGCTTAAAGGGGCTCGAGCAGTACGTC. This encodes CASSLKGLEQYV.

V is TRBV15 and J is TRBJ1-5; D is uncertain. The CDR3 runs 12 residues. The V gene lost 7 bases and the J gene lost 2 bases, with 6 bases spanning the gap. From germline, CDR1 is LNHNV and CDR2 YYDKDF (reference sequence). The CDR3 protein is CATTDGNQPQHF. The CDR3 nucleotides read TGTGCCACCACTGATGGCAATCAGCCCCAGCATTTT.

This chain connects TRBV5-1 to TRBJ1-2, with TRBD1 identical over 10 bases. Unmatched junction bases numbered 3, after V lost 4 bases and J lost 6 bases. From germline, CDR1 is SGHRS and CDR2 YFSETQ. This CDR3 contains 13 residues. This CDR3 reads CASSGQGGDGYTF. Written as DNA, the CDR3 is TGCGCCAGCAGCGGACAGGGGGGTGATGGCTACACCTTC. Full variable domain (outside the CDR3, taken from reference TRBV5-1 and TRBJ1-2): KAGVTQTPRYLIKTRGQQVTLSCSPISGHRSVSWYQQTPGQGLQFLFEYFSETQRNKGNFPGRFSGRQFSNSRSEMNVSTLELGDSALYLCASSGQGGDGYTFGSGTRLTVV.

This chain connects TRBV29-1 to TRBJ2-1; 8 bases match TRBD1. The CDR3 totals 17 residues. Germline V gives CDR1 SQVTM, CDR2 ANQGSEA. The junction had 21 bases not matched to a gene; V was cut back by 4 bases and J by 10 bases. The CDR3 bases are TGCAGCGTTGGTCGGGGGAGACAGGGGACTCTACAATGGGAGCAGTTCTTC. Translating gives CSVGRGRQGTLQWEQFF.

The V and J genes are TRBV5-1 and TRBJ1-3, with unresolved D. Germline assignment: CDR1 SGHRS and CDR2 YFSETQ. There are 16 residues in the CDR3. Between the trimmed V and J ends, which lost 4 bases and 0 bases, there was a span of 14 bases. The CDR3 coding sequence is TGCGCCAGCAGCCCCTATCGAGAGAGCTCTGGAAACACCATATATTTT. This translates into CASSPYRESSGNTIYF. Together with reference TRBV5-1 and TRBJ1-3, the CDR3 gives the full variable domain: KAGVTQTPRYLIKTRGQQVTLSCSPISGHRSVSWYQQTPGQGLQFLFEYFSETQRNKGNFPGRFSGRQFSNSRSEMNVSTLELGDSALYLCASSPYRESSGNTIYFGEGSWLTVV.

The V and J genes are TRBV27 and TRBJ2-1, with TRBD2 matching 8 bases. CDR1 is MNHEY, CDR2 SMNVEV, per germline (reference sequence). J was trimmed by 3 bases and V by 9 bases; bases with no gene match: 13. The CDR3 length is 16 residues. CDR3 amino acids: CARRAKSGSLYNEQFF. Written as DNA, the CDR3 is TGTGCCAGACGAGCTAAGAGCGGGAGCCTCTACAATGAGCAGTTCTTC.

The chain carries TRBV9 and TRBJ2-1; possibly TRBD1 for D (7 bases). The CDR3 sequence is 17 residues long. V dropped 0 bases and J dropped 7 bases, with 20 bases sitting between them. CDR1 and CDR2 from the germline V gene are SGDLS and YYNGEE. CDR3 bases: TGTGCCAGCAGCGTAGTCAGGGGGGTAGGGCCGATGAATGAGCAGTTCTTC. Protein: CASSVVRGVGPMNEQFF.